The source of this T cell receptor beta chain is a study of T cell changes during pregnancy in multiple sclerosis. The CDR3 is made up of 13 amino acids. V shed 3 bases, J shed 1 base, and the junction held 0 bases outside the gene matches. Looked up from germline, CDR1 is LNHDA and CDR2 is SQIVND (reference sequence). TCRdb's copy holds only in-frame clones and misses some; the assay was immunoSEQ multiplex PCR. The sample holds approximately 90,000 clones, just under 95% seen once. This chain connects TRBV19 to TRBJ2-7; TRBD1 matches at 7 bases. This sequence was found in a female donor with multiple sclerosis, enrolled in a pregnancy study. Material: peripheral blood, obtained in the third trimester of pregnancy. The CDR3 region is CASSMGQSYEQYF. The CDR3 nucleotides read TGTGCCAGTAGTATGGGACAGTCCTACGAGCAGTACTTC.